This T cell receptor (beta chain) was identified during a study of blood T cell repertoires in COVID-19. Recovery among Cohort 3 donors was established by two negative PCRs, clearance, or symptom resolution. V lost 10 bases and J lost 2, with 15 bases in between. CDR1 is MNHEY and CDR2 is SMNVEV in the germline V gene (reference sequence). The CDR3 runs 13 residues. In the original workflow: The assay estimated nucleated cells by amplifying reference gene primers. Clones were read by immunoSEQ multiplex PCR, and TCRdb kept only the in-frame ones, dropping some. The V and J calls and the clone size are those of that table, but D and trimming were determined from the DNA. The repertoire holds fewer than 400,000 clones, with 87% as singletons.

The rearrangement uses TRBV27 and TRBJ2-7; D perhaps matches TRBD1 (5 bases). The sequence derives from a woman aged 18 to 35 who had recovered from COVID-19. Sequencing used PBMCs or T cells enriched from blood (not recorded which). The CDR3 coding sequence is TGTGCCACCTCTTCAGGGTCAGCCTACGAGCAGTACTTC. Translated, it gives CATSSGSAYEQYF.